A single sample gave rise to the 4 T cell receptor beta chains below, sequenced in a study of T cell responses to AZD1222 COVID-19 vaccine. The repertoire was sequenced with immunoSEQ multiplex PCR; TCRdb's copy has only in-frame clones and lacks some. The sample carries more than 75,000 clones, roughly 89% recorded once. The specimen was peripheral blood, collected on day 0 of AZD1222 vaccination. These receptors all come from an adult in good health.

The gene calls are TRBV5-1 and TRBJ2-2; D unresolved. Between the trimmed V and J ends, which lost 4 bases and 2 bases, there was a span of 9 bases. The length of the CDR3 is 14 residues. CDR1 is SGHRS, CDR2 YFSETQ, per germline. CDR3 loop: CASSKAVNTGELFF. CDR3 sequence (DNA): TGCGCCAGCAGCAAGGCTGTAAACACCGGGGAGCTGTTTTTT. Supplemented by reference TRBV5-1 and TRBJ2-2, the full variable domain reads KAGVTQTPRYLIKTRGQQVTLSCSPISGHRSVSWYQQTPGQGLQFLFEYFSETQRNKGNFPGRFSGRQFSNSRSEMNVSTLELGDSALYLCASSKAVNTGELFFGEGSRLTVL.

This clone has a handful of counts. The rearrangement uses TRBV5-1 and TRBJ2-5; 7 bases are a match to TRBD2. Germline V CDR1 and CDR2: SGHRS, YFSETQ. Trimming removed 0 bases from V and 5 bases from J; junction bases left unmatched: 7. The CDR3 contains 15 residues. Here the CDR3 reads CASSLGREGRETQYF. CDR3 DNA: TGCGCCAGCAGCTTGGGGAGGGAGGGCCGCGAGACCCAGTACTTC. The whole variable domain, filled in from reference TRBV5-1 and TRBJ2-5, reads KAGVTQTPRYLIKTRGQQVTLSCSPISGHRSVSWYQQTPGQGLQFLFEYFSETQRNKGNFPGRFSGRQFSNSRSEMNVSTLELGDSALYLCASSLGREGRETQYFGPGTRLLVL.

The chain is built from TRBV5-4 and TRBJ2-1; 9 bases align to TRBD1. The germline V gene encodes CDR1 SGHNT and CDR2 YYREEE (reference sequence). Losses at the gene ends were 4 bases for V and 6 bases for J; bases not matched to a gene: 8. The CDR3 has 15 amino acids. CDR3 in amino acids: CASSEQGAQVNEQFF. The CDR3 region has the DNA TGTGCCAGCAGCGAACAGGGGGCGCAGGTCAATGAGCAGTTCTTC.

The V gene is TRBV19, the J gene TRBJ1-2; D is ambiguous. The CDR3 is 14 residues long. CDR1 LNHDA and CDR2 SQIVND come from the germline V gene (reference sequence). Trimming took off 1 base at V and 7 bases at J, with 13 bases between the two ends. The CDR3 reads CASSIVSSPGGYTF. DNA for the CDR3: TGTGCCAGTAGTATAGTATCCAGCCCGGGTGGCTACACCTTC.